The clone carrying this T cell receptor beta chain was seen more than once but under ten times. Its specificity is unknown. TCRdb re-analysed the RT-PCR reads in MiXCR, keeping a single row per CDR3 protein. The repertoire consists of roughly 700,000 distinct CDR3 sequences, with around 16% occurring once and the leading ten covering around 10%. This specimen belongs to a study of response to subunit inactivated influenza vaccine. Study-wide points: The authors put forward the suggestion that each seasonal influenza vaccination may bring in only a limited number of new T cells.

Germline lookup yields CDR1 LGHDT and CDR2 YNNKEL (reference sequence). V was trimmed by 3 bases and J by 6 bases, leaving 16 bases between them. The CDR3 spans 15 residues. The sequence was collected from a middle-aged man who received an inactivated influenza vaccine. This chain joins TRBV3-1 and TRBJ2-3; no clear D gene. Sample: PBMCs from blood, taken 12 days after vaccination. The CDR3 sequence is CASSQYYLLADTQYF. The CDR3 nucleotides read TGTGCCAGCAGCCAGTATTACCTGTTGGCGGATACGCAGTATTTT.